Following are 21 T cell receptor beta chains from one sample sequenced in a study of T cells in Graves' hyperthyroidism and ophthalmopathy. Researchers took RNA transcripts and amplified the TCR beta CDR3 regions from them. In the first-round RT-PCR of the TCR CDR3, the HTBI primer set was used. In TCRdb, the multiplex PCR reads were re-called with MiXCR into one record per CDR3 protein. The sample holds fewer than 400,000 distinct CDR3 sequences; roughly 25% are singletons and the top ten take less than 75%. The sequenced material came from blood. The source of these receptors is a man aged 50 or older with Graves' hyperthyroidism.

V gene TRBV11-1 combines with J gene TRBJ2-7, with D unresolved. This CDR3 has 15 amino acids. Trimming took off 5 bases at V and 3 bases at J, with 17 bases between the two ends. Germline V gives CDR1 SGHAT, CDR2 FQDESV (reference sequence). The CDR3 DNA sequence: TGTGCCAGCAGCCCTGGCCCCGGTAGTGGCTACGAGCAGTACTTC. Protein product: CASSPGPGSGYEQYF.

This chain connects TRBV19 to TRBJ2-2; TRBD2 agrees at 8 bases. V was pared by 3 bases and J by 0 bases, with 3 bases of the junction left unmatched. The CDR3 spans 16 residues. Germline loops: CDR1 LNHDA, CDR2 SQIVND (reference sequence). CDR3 loop: CASSMGAGANTGELFF. CDR3 sequence (DNA): TGTGCCAGTAGTATGGGAGCGGGAGCGAACACCGGGGAGCTGTTTTTT.

V is TRBV7-3 and J is TRBJ1-1; 8 bases match TRBD1. Trimming took 1 base from V and 0 from J; bases not matched to a gene: 13. CDR1 and CDR2 (germline): SGHTA, FQGTGA. The CDR3 runs 19 residues. In DNA form, the CDR3 reads TGTGCCAGCAGCTTAAATCCTTTTGGGACAGGAGCGATGAACACTGAAGCTTTCTTT. Its protein is CASSLNPFGTGAMNTEAFF. The complete variable domain, with remaining parts taken from reference TRBV7-3 and TRBJ1-1, reads GAGVSQTPSNKVTEKGKYVELRCDPISGHTALYWYRQSLGQGPEFLIYFQGTGAADDSGLPNDRFFAVRPEGSVSTLKIQRTERGDSAVYLCASSLNPFGTGAMNTEAFFGQGTRLTVV.

The chain is built from TRBV2 and TRBJ2-7; 8 nucleotides align to TRBD1. The CDR3 is 14 residues long. With V trimmed by 6 bases and J by 4 bases, 8 bases remained unmatched. Germline V gene sequence: CDR1 SNHLY, CDR2 FYNNEI. The CDR3 DNA sequence: TGTGCCAGCAGAGGAGACAGGGGTTTTTACGAGCAGTACTTC. It encodes CASRGDRGFYEQYF.

This clonotype was counted many times. This sequence joins TRBV2 and TRBJ2-3; D might be TRBD1 (5 bases). Germline V gene lookup returns CDR1 SNHLY and CDR2 FYNNEI. This CDR3 contains 13 residues. V lost 8 bases to trimming and J lost 0 bases, with 9 bases between them. This CDR3 reads CASGAQSTDTQYF. CDR3 sequence (DNA): TGTGCCAGCGGGGCCCAAAGCACAGATACGCAGTATTTT. Complete variable domain (other parts from reference TRBV2 and TRBJ2-3): EPEVTQTPSHQVTQMGQEVILRCVPISNHLYFYWYRQILGQKVEFLVSFYNNEISEKSEIFDDQFSVERPDGSNFTLKIRSTKLEDSAMYFCASGAQSTDTQYFGPGTRLTVL.

V is TRBV6-1 and J is TRBJ1-4; D is perhaps TRBD1 (6 bases). The germline CDR1 and CDR2 sequences are MNHNS and SASEGT. V lost 6 bases and J lost 8, with 13 bases in between. This CDR3 comprises 13 residues. The CDR3 nucleotides are TGTGCCAGCAGCAACCGGGACAAAGAAAAACTGTTTTTT. Translation: CASSNRDKEKLFF.

This clonotype was seen only a few times. The chain carries TRBV24-1 and TRBJ2-7; a weak D match, TRBD1 (5 bases). The CDR3 is 13 amino acids. V lost 5 bases and J 3 bases, leaving 10 bases between the germline ends. Germline lookup yields CDR1 KGHDR and CDR2 SFDVKD. In DNA, the CDR3 is TGTGCCACCAGTGCGCAGGGCCACTACGAGCAGTACTTC. Translated: CATSAQGHYEQYF.

This clonotype has just a few counts. The chain links TRBV11-2 to TRBJ1-4, with 7 bases that match TRBD1. The V gene's germline CDR1 is SGHAT and CDR2 FQNNGV. V lost 5 bases, J lost 3 bases, and 15 bases stayed unmatched. This CDR3 region has 18 residues. The CDR3 DNA follows: TGTGCCAGCAGCCCCGCCTGGACAGGAGAATATTCTAATGAAAAACTGTTTTTT. The encoded protein is CASSPAWTGEYSNEKLFF.

In this sample, this clonotype turned up a few times. The V call is TRBV13, the J call TRBJ2-7, with 12 positions matching TRBD1. V lost 5 bases, J lost 4 bases, and 6 bases stayed unmatched. This CDR3 contains 15 residues. The V gene's germline CDR1 is PRHDT and CDR2 FYEKMQ (reference sequence). CDR3 coding DNA: TGTGCCAGCAGCCTACCGGGACAGGGGGCTTACGAGCAGTACTTC. Translated, it gives CASSLPGQGAYEQYF.

This clonotype was observed many times. The chain couples TRBV6-5 to TRBJ2-7; D not resolved. The V end lost 0 bases, the J end lost 4 bases, and 7 bases lay between the germline ends. The CDR3 is made up of 13 amino acids. Germline CDR1 and CDR2: MNHEY and SVGAGI. The CDR3 DNA reads as TGTGCCAGCAGTTACTCAACGGTTTACGAGCAGTACTTC. This translates into CASSYSTVYEQYF.

This clonotype was counted between two and nine times. The gene calls are TRBV2 and TRBJ1-2, with TRBD1 matching over 7 bases. V trimming: 4 bases; J trimming: 4 bases; junction bases outside the gene matches: 9. This CDR3 is 15 amino acids long. Germline-derived CDR1 and CDR2 are SNHLY and FYNNEI. Here the CDR3 reads CASSGGQGGAYGYTF. DNA for the CDR3: TGTGCCAGCAGTGGTGGGCAGGGGGGAGCCTATGGCTACACCTTC.

This clonotype was picked up a small number of times. The V gene is TRBV6-1, the J gene TRBJ2-5, with no clear D. V was trimmed by 6 bases and J by 9 bases, leaving 26 bases between them. Germline V gives CDR1 MNHNS, CDR2 SASEGT. This CDR3 contains 16 residues. The CDR3, as DNA: TGTGCCAGCAGAGGGTTGGCGGACCGATCTGGTTGGGCCCAGTACTTC. Translation: CASRGLADRSGWAQYF.

This clonotype was found many times. The chain links TRBV7-3 to TRBJ2-1; TRBD1 aligns across 8 bases. V was clipped by 6 bases and J by 6 bases; unmatched bases: 13. Germline loops: CDR1 SGHTA, CDR2 FQGTGA. This CDR3 region has 16 residues. This CDR3 reads CASSFSRTGRGNEQFF. In DNA, the CDR3 is TGTGCCAGCAGTTTCTCACGGACAGGGAGAGGCAATGAGCAGTTCTTC.

This clonotype has a count of ten or more. V is TRBV5-1 and J is TRBJ2-1; D unresolved. The CDR3 covers 17 residues. Germline V CDR1 and CDR2: SGHRS, YFSETQ. Deletions cut 0 bases from V and 0 bases from J, with 13 bases between. CDR3: CASSLVASSRSYNEQFF. CDR3 DNA: TGCGCCAGCAGCTTGGTGGCCAGCAGTCGCTCCTACAATGAGCAGTTCTTC.

The V gene is TRBV19, the J gene TRBJ1-1, with D possibly being TRBD1 (6 bases). Per germline, CDR1 LNHDA and CDR2 SQIVND (reference sequence). The CDR3 covers 14 residues. V lost 3 bases to trimming and J lost 5 bases, with 13 bases between them. Here the CDR3 DNA reads TGTGCCAGTAGTATCGGGGGGCGCGGAACTGAAGCTTTCTTT. Translated, it gives CASSIGGRGTEAFF.

The rearrangement uses TRBV10-3 and TRBJ1-5; tentative D call: TRBD1 (5 bases). Between the trimmed V and J ends, which lost 10 bases and 3 bases, there was a span of 13 bases. This CDR3 contains 13 residues. Germline CDR1 ENHRY, CDR2 SYGVKD. CDR3 in DNA: TGTGCCAAAACCCGGGACCCCAATCAGCCCCAGCATTTT. Residues: CAKTRDPNQPQHF.

In its sample, this clonotype was seen many times. The rearrangement uses TRBV11-2 and TRBJ2-7; perhaps TRBD2 as D (6 bases). The V gene lost 5 bases and the J gene lost 2 bases, with 13 bases spanning the gap. Germline CDR1 is SGHAT and CDR2 is FQNNGV. The CDR3 has 14 amino acids. CDR3 sequence: CASSPSGGTYEQYF. The CDR3 DNA follows: TGTGCCAGCAGCCCTTCCGGCGGGACCTACGAGCAGTACTTC.

V gene TRBV10-2 combines with J gene TRBJ1-6; D is perhaps TRBD1 (6 bases). V lost 8 bases to trimming and J lost 3 bases, with 11 bases between them. The CDR3 totals 14 residues. Germline-derived CDR1 and CDR2 are WSHSY and SAAADI. CDR3 sequence: CASGGTLYNSPLHF. The DNA of the CDR3 is TGCGCCAGCGGGGGGACACTCTATAATTCACCCCTCCACTTT.

The table lists this clonotype with many counts. The chain recombines TRBV28 with TRBJ1-1; D not resolved. The CDR3 consists of 12 residues. Trimming cost V 6 bases and J 7 bases, with 12 bases left between them. Per germline, CDR1 MDHEN and CDR2 SYDVKM. CDR3 sequence: CASSLQRLEAFF. CDR3 nucleotides: TGTGCCAGCAGCCTACAGAGGCTTGAAGCTTTCTTT.

In its sample, this clonotype was seen once. Just one base apart from a much larger clone, this may be a read error. This chain links TRBV5-1 with TRBJ2-7; maybe TRBD2 (5 bases). Per the germline V gene, CDR1 is SGHRS and CDR2 is YFSETQ. The CDR3 totals 14 residues. V lost 5 bases, J lost 3 bases, and 15 bases lay in between. The DNA for the CDR3 is TGCGCCAGCAGACCTGTCGGACTGGGCTACGAGCAGTACTTC. Translating gives CASRPVGLGYEQYF.

This chain uses TRBV12-3 or TRBV12-4 with TRBJ2-7; D possibly corresponds to TRBD2 (6 bases). V shed 0 bases and J shed 6 bases, with 12 bases lying between them. The CDR3 spans 14 residues. The CDR3 loop is CASSLAGTASEQYF. The CDR3 bases are TGTGCCAGCAGTTTAGCCGGGACTGCCTCCGAGCAGTACTTC.